The T cell receptor (beta chain) under discussion was sequenced for a study of cytomegalovirus exposure and HLA in healthy donors. At the level of the study: Ancestry clustering placed about 80% of more than 350 genotyped donors in the Caucasian-associated cluster.

Samples came from healthy bone marrow donors. CDR3 length equals 15 residues. The ends lost 4 bases at V and 4 bases at J; junction bases unmatched: 6. Germline-derived CDR1 and CDR2 are KGHSH and LQKENI. The PCR contained 60 Vbeta and 13 Jbeta primers. Method: immunoSEQ multiplex PCR; TCRdb's copy keeps in-frame clones and lacks some. The top ten clones hold around 0.93% of a sample with fewer than 200,000 clones, 70% to 90% of them seen once. The sequence derives from a woman aged 30 to 39 in good health and CMV-seronegative. The material sequenced was PBMCs. The V call is TRBV18, the J call TRBJ2-3; 9 nucleotides match TRBD1. Here the CDR3 DNA reads TGTGCCAGCTCACTGGACAGGGGAGGAGCAGATACGCAGTATTTT. It is translated as CASSLDRGGADTQYF.